Reported below is one TCR beta chain. This clone appeared once. Its antigen has not been determined. No qualities accompany the bases; no much larger clone lies one base away. V is reduced by 5 bases and J by 6 bases, leaving a spacing of 8 bases between them. CDR1 is given as MNHEY and CDR2 as SVGAGI, both from the germline V gene. The CDR3 numbers 13 residues from cysteine through phenylalanine. Left in the record is the CDR3 DNA by itself, 39 bases read in frame from the first base. The data originate from a study of blood T cell repertoires in COVID-19 (dated by TCRdb to the early 2020s). The study in broad terms: Collaborator samples came from the United States, Italy and Spain and covered acute and convalescent phases of COVID-19. The material from the prospective study consisted of cDNA or gDNA derived from T cells, B-cell-depleted T cells, or PBMCs. Sample metadata almost always included a de-identified subject ID, COVID-19 status, age in years and sex. Subjects who had been exposed to COVID-19, were actively infected with it, or had recovered from it provided the deeply sampled blood TCRbeta repertoires that made up the dataset. A freely available public database, intended as a resource for researchers studying the immune response to SARS-CoV-2, is where the repertoires were released. HLA class I and class II types, where available, came from metadata supplied by the sample provider rather than from assay-based typing. Samples were obtained from the ongoing ImmuneRACE study (first 160 participants) and from 950 to 1,500 subjects provided by 6 global collaborators. Findings and caveats that apply to the study as a whole: The amount of clinical and demographic metadata varied by source and participant and was provided uncurated.

The collaborating institutions used their own protocols to collect whole blood in K2EDTA tubes. For TCRbeta analysis, collaborators shipped samples in one of three forms: frozen whole blood, isolated PBMCs, or DNA extracted from either of those sample types. TCRbeta CDR3 regions were amplified from genomic DNA by means of the immunoSEQ Assay, a bias-controlled multiplex PCR. The authors' analysis ran thus. Nucleated cell counts per sample were estimated from amplification of reference gene primers within the assay. To quantify the absolute abundance of each unique TCRbeta CDR3 rearrangement, sequence reads were collapsed and filtered. For each sample, productive Simpson clonality was calculated as the square root of Simpson's diversity index over productive rearrangements. The table comes from immuneACCESS by way of TCRdb, which keeps in-frame sequences with V and J called. Part of the clones is missing from these tables; in studies checked, under half for an unresolved V gene and the rest for unknown reasons. Clone size and the V and J calls come from that table; the DNA yielded D and trimming. Across this sample there are under 200,000 clones, with around 90% seen only once. Of the sample, approximately 0.5% is held by the ten largest clones.

This TCR was sampled from a man aged 45-60 years with acute or convalescent COVID-19. The sequenced material came from peripheral blood. This receptor chain uses TRBV6-5 and TRBJ1-6; the D gene remains uncertain. CDR3 loop: CASSKEVNSPLHF. Read as DNA, the sequence is TGTGCCAGCAGTAAGGAGGTTAATTCACCCCTCCACTTT.